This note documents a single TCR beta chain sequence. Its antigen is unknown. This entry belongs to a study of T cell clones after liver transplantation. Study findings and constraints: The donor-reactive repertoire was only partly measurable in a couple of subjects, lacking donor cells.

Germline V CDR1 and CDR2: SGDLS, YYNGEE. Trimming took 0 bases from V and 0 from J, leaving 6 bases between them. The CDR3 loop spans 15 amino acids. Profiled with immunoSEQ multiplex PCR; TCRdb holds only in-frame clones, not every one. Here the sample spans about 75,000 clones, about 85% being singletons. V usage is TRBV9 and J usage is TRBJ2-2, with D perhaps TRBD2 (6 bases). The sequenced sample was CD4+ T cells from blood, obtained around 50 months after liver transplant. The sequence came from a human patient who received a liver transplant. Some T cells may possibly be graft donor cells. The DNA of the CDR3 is TGTGCCAGCAGCGTAGGCGGGACGAACACCGGGGAGCTGTTTTTT. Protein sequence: CASSVGGTNTGELFF.